This passage covers 14 T cell receptor beta chains from one sample sequenced in a study of cytomegalovirus exposure and HLA in healthy donors. Repertoires were generated with immunoSEQ multiplex PCR, while TCRdb's copy carries only in-frame clones and drops some. The table shows about 78,000 clones, with around 96% occurring only once. Sequencing input: PBMCs. All receptors derive from a man aged 18-30 years in good health and CMV-seropositive.

Concerning this clone: This specimen includes other DNA sequences encoding the same CDR3. This chain connects TRBV4-1 to TRBJ2-1; 15 bases map to TRBD2. The CDR3 spans 18 residues. Germline lookup yields CDR1 MGHRA and CDR2 YSYEKL. Losses at the gene ends were 1 base for V and 6 bases for J; bases not matched to a gene: 7. CDR3: CASSQGGLAGGPGNEQFF. The CDR3 nucleotides are TGCGCCAGCAGCCAAGGAGGACTAGCGGGAGGGCCGGGCAATGAGCAGTTCTTC.

The chain combines TRBV19 with TRBJ1-2, with D possibly TRBD1 on 6 matching bases. V was clipped by 9 bases and J by 4 bases, with 18 bases between them. CDR1 and CDR2 (germline): LNHDA, SQIVND (reference sequence). The CDR3 contains 14 residues. The CDR3 reads CASRESRGIYGYTF. The CDR3 nucleotides read TGTGCCAGCCGCGAGTCCAGGGGAATCTATGGCTACACCTTC.

The chain joins TRBV6-5 to TRBJ2-3; 9 bases map to TRBD2. The CDR3 is 16 residues long. Germline V gene sequence: CDR1 MNHEY, CDR2 SVGAGI. Trimming removed 2 bases from V and 0 bases from J; junction bases left unmatched: 3. The CDR3 loop is CASSYASGISTDTQYF. The CDR3, as DNA: TGTGCCAGCAGTTACGCTAGCGGGATTAGCACAGATACGCAGTATTTT.

This rearrangement joins TRBV27 to TRBJ2-3; 10 bases match TRBD2. This CDR3 comprises 16 residues. The trim removed 11 bases at V and 0 bases at J, leaving 11 bases unmatched. Germline V CDR1 and CDR2: MNHEY, SMNVEV (reference sequence). CDR3 nucleotide sequence: TGTGCCTCGATGGAAGCGGGAGGGACTAGCACAGATACGCAGTATTTT. This encodes CASMEAGGTSTDTQYF.

The chain combines TRBV28 with TRBJ2-7; TRBD2 matches 10 bases. The CDR3 covers 18 residues. V lost 2 bases, J lost 1 base, and 11 bases stayed unmatched. The germline gives CDR1 MDHEN, CDR2 SYDVKM. CDR3 loop: CASSLLTSGKGLSYEQYF. CDR3 nucleotide sequence: TGTGCCAGCAGTTTACTAACTAGCGGGAAAGGCCTTTCCTACGAGCAGTACTTC. The variable domain in full, completed from reference TRBV28 and TRBJ2-7, reads DVKVTQSSRYLVKRTGEKVFLECVQDMDHENMFWYRQDPGLGLRLIYFSYDVKMKEKGDIPEGYSVSREKKERFSLILESASTNQTSMYLCASSLLTSGKGLSYEQYFGPGTRLTVT.

This rearrangement joins TRBV27 to TRBJ2-1; the match to TRBD2 covers 14 bases. The germline gives CDR1 MNHEY, CDR2 SMNVEV (reference sequence). The CDR3 is 15 amino acids. The V and J ends lost 7 bases and 10 bases, in that order; junction bases with no gene match: 9. CDR3 bases: TGTGCCAGCACCGTCCAGACTAGCGGGAGGGGGGAGCAGTTCTTC. This codes for CASTVQTSGRGEQFF.

The chain is built from TRBV7-9 and TRBJ2-7; TRBD2 aligns across 8 bases. CDR1 is SEHNR and CDR2 is FQNEAQ in the germline V gene (reference sequence). This CDR3 comprises 15 residues. V was clipped by 2 bases and J by 3 bases; unmatched bases: 6. CDR3 residues: CASSLSFSGNYEQYF. CDR3 sequence (DNA): TGTGCCAGCAGCTTATCATTTAGCGGGAACTACGAGCAGTACTTC. Using reference TRBV7-9 and TRBJ2-7 for the parts outside the CDR3, the full variable domain is DTGVSQNPRHKITKRGQNVTFRCDPISEHNRLYWYRQTLGQGPEFLTYFQNEAQLEKSRLLSDRFSAERPKGSFSTLEIQRTEQGDSAMYLCASSLSFSGNYEQYFGPGTRLTVT.

The chain has TRBV7-6 and TRBJ2-1, with 9 bases lining up with TRBD2. The junction had 17 bases not matched to a gene; V was cut back by 5 bases and J by 9 bases. Germline CDR1 is SGHVS and CDR2 is FNYEAQ. CDR3 length equals 17 residues. In DNA form, the CDR3 reads TGTGCCAGCAGCCCCCGTCTGGCGACTAGCGGTCTTACTGAGCAGTTCTTC. It yields the protein CASSPRLATSGLTEQFF.

The J gene is TRBJ1-2, the V gene TRBV5-1; the D gene is possibly TRBD1 (6 bases). The CDR3 is made up of 14 amino acids. V was trimmed by 4 bases and J by 8 bases, leaving 18 bases between them. Germline CDR1 is SGHRS and CDR2 is YFSETQ. CDR3 protein: CASSPGVKGQGYTF. Written as DNA, the CDR3 is TGCGCCAGCAGCCCAGGGGTCAAGGGGCAGGGCTACACCTTC.

V is TRBV11-3 and J is TRBJ2-7; 8 nucleotides align to TRBD1. The CDR3 extends over 15 amino acids. The germline CDR1 and CDR2 sequences are SGHNT and YENEEA. With V trimmed by 2 bases and J by 4 bases, 7 bases remained unmatched. The CDR3 DNA reads TGTGCCAGCAGCTTAAGTGGACAGGGAGTTTACGAGCAGTACTTC. Its protein product is CASSLSGQGVYEQYF.

This clone was seen a single time. The rearrangement joins TRBV7-2 to TRBJ2-7; the D gene is possibly TRBD2 (6 bases). The CDR3 consists of 15 residues. Germline loops: CDR1 SGHTA, CDR2 FQGNSA. Trimming removed 0 bases from V and 3 bases from J, with 12 bases in between. The CDR3 sequence: CASSLAGGKDYEQYF. The DNA of the CDR3 is TGTGCCAGCAGCTTAGCTGGGGGGAAGGACTACGAGCAGTACTTC.

V is TRBV5-1 and J is TRBJ1-1; D remains ambiguous. Trimming pared 1 base from V and 1 base from J, leaving 11 bases between. This CDR3 comprises 15 residues. Germline loops: CDR1 SGHRS, CDR2 YFSETQ. The CDR3 is CASSLSVAENTEAFF. The CDR3 DNA reads TGCGCCAGCAGCTTGTCCGTGGCAGAGAACACTGAAGCTTTCTTT.

The chain has TRBV6-5 and TRBJ1-2; D perhaps matches TRBD1 (6 bases). The CDR3 is made up of 15 amino acids. V lost 6 bases to trimming and J lost 4 bases, with 18 bases between them. Germline CDR1 reads MNHEY; CDR2 reads SVGAGI. The chain's CDR3 is CASSRSTRGAYGYTF. CDR3 DNA sequence: TGTGCCAGCAGCCGCTCAACCCGGGGGGCCTATGGCTACACCTTC.

The gene calls are TRBV5-1 and TRBJ1-2, with D tentatively TRBD1 (5 bases). The germline CDR1 and CDR2 sequences are SGHRS and YFSETQ. This CDR3 has 17 amino acids. The V gene lost 5 bases and the J gene lost 1 base, with 21 bases spanning the gap. CDR3: CASRSKTVDDLNYGYTF. CDR3 DNA: TGCGCCAGCAGAAGCAAGACAGTAGACGACCTTAACTATGGCTACACCTTC.